This is a list of T cell receptor beta chains from one sample in a study of blood T cell repertoires in COVID-19. Assay: immunoSEQ multiplex PCR; the TCRdb copy retains only in-frame clones and omits some. The sample carries about 360,000 clones, less than 90% recorded once. Sequencing input: peripheral blood. The receptors shown here come from a woman aged 55 to 70 with COVID-19, enrolled during active disease. CDR3s include the opening cysteine and the closing phenylalanine or tryptophan. Each record gives: CDR3 length, clone size, D gene, J gene, V gene, CDR3 protein, CDR3 DNA. The D gene is left open where the match is weak. Clone size, where shown, is once, few, many, or a class for clones that have expanded.

len: 13; abundance: .; d_gene: .; j_gene: TRBJ2-5; v_gene: TRBV5-1; CDR3aa: CASSFAGMETQYF; CDR3nt: TGCGCCAGCAGCTTCGCAGGAATGGAGACCCAGTACTTC
len: 15; abundance: few; d_gene: TRBD1; j_gene: TRBJ2-7; v_gene: TRBV4-1; CDR3aa: CASSQESRGFYEQYF; CDR3nt: TGCGCCAGCAGCCAAGAGTCCAGGGGGTTCTACGAGCAGTACTTC
len: 17; abundance: .; d_gene: TRBD2; j_gene: TRBJ2-1; v_gene: TRBV4-1; CDR3aa: CASAPGSGGAKEDEQFF; CDR3nt: TGCGCCAGCGCCCCTGGGAGCGGGGGGGCGAAGGAGGATGAGCAGTTCTTC
len: 14; abundance: .; d_gene: TRBD2; j_gene: TRBJ2-1; v_gene: TRBV6-6; CDR3aa: CASNPSGGFNEQFF; CDR3nt: TGTGCCAGCAATCCTAGCGGGGGGTTCAATGAGCAGTTCTTC
len: 14; abundance: .; d_gene: .; j_gene: TRBJ2-2; v_gene: TRBV6-2/TRBV6-3; CDR3aa: CASSDTANTGELFF; CDR3nt: TGTGCCAGCAGTGACACTGCGAACACCGGGGAGCTGTTTTTT
len: 14; abundance: .; d_gene: .; j_gene: TRBJ1-3; v_gene: TRBV7-9; CDR3aa: CASSGPPRGNTIYF; CDR3nt: TGTGCCAGCAGCGGCCCGCCCAGGGGAAACACCATATATTTT
len: 15; abundance: .; d_gene: TRBD2; j_gene: TRBJ2-1; v_gene: TRBV4-1; CDR3aa: CASRLGGASYNEQFF; CDR3nt: TGCGCCAGCAGGCTCGGGGGGGCCTCCTACAATGAGCAGTTCTTC
len: 15; abundance: .; d_gene: TRBD1; j_gene: TRBJ2-7; v_gene: TRBV3-1/TRBV3-2; CDR3aa: CASSLSGTGNYEQYF; CDR3nt: TGTGCCAGCAGCCTTTCCGGGACAGGGAACTACGAGCAGTACTTC
len: 13; abundance: .; d_gene: .; j_gene: TRBJ1-2; v_gene: TRBV18; CDR3aa: CASSWRQKPNYTF; CDR3nt: TGTGCCAGCTCATGGAGACAGAAACCAAACTACACCTTC
len: 13; abundance: .; d_gene: TRBD1; j_gene: TRBJ1-4; v_gene: TRBV11-2; CDR3aa: CASSSDRDEKLFF; CDR3nt: TGTGCCAGCAGCTCGGACAGGGACGAAAAACTGTTTTTT
len: 16; abundance: .; d_gene: TRBD2; j_gene: TRBJ2-3; v_gene: TRBV11-3; CDR3aa: CASSLAAGVITDTQYF; CDR3nt: TGTGCCAGCAGCTTAGCAGCGGGGGTGATCACAGATACGCAGTATTTT
len: 13; abundance: .; d_gene: .; j_gene: TRBJ1-1; v_gene: TRBV2; CDR3aa: CASSLGGATEAFF; CDR3nt: TGTGCCAGCAGTTTAGGGGGTGCCACTGAAGCTTTCTTT
len: 11; abundance: few; d_gene: .; j_gene: TRBJ1-3; v_gene: TRBV5-6; CDR3aa: CAPSGRNTIYF; CDR3nt: TGTGCCCCTTCTGGGAGGAACACCATATATTTT
len: 14; abundance: .; d_gene: TRBD1; j_gene: TRBJ2-1; v_gene: TRBV24-1; CDR3aa: CATSDYGTGVGKFF; CDR3nt: TGTGCCACCAGTGATTACGGGACAGGGGTGGGCAAGTTCTTC
len: 18; abundance: .; d_gene: TRBD1; j_gene: TRBJ2-6; v_gene: TRBV4-1; CDR3aa: CASSQEPPDRAGANVLTF; CDR3nt: TGCGCCAGCAGCCAAGAGCCTCCGGACAGGGCTGGGGCCAACGTCCTGACTTTC
len: 13; abundance: .; d_gene: .; j_gene: TRBJ2-1; v_gene: TRBV7-7; CDR3aa: CASSFETDNEQFF; CDR3nt: TGTGCCAGCAGCTTTGAGACAGACAATGAGCAGTTCTTC
len: 15; abundance: few; d_gene: .; j_gene: TRBJ2-5; v_gene: TRBV30; CDR3aa: CAWSVLVAVQETQYF; CDR3nt: TGTGCCTGGAGTGTACTGGTAGCGGTCCAAGAGACCCAGTACTTC
len: 14; abundance: .; d_gene: TRBD2; j_gene: TRBJ2-3; v_gene: TRBV5-1; CDR3aa: CASSWAGGLDTQYF; CDR3nt: TGCGCCAGCAGCTGGGCGGGGGGGTTAGATACGCAGTATTTT
len: 14; abundance: .; d_gene: .; j_gene: TRBJ1-2; v_gene: TRBV30; CDR3aa: CAWSPRTGNYGYTF; CDR3nt: TGTGCCTGGAGTCCCCGGACGGGGAACTATGGCTACACCTTC
len: 9; abundance: .; d_gene: .; j_gene: TRBJ1-2; v_gene: TRBV20-1; CDR3aa: CSALYGYTF; CDR3nt: TGCAGTGCCCTCTATGGCTACACCTTC
len: 17; abundance: .; d_gene: .; j_gene: TRBJ1-5; v_gene: TRBV7-9; CDR3aa: CASSLGSGARGNQPQHF; CDR3nt: TGTGCCAGCAGCTTAGGTAGCGGGGCCAGGGGCAATCAGCCCCAGCATTTT
len: 12; abundance: .; d_gene: .; j_gene: TRBJ1-1; v_gene: TRBV5-5; CDR3aa: CASSLRGSEAFF; CDR3nt: TGTGCCAGCAGCCTCCGGGGTTCTGAAGCTTTCTTT
len: 11; abundance: .; d_gene: .; j_gene: TRBJ2-1; v_gene: TRBV7-9; CDR3aa: CASSPVREQFF; CDR3nt: TGTGCCAGCAGCCCCGTTCGTGAGCAGTTCTTC
len: 13; abundance: .; d_gene: TRBD2; j_gene: TRBJ2-7; v_gene: TRBV5-1; CDR3aa: CASKVGRDYEQYF; CDR3nt: TGCGCCAGCAAAGTCGGGAGGGACTACGAGCAGTACTTC
len: 17; abundance: .; d_gene: .; j_gene: TRBJ2-4; v_gene: TRBV4-3; CDR3aa: CASSHPQRRVAKNIQYF; CDR3nt: TGCGCCAGCAGCCACCCCCAGCGTCGAGTAGCCAAAAACATTCAGTACTTC
len: 14; abundance: .; d_gene: TRBD1; j_gene: TRBJ1-2; v_gene: TRBV27; CDR3aa: CASSAGQGVYGYTF; CDR3nt: TGTGCCAGCAGTGCGGGACAGGGGGTCTATGGCTACACCTTC
len: 13; abundance: .; d_gene: .; j_gene: TRBJ1-4; v_gene: TRBV30; CDR3aa: CAWSTWASEKLFF; CDR3nt: TGTGCCTGGAGTACATGGGCATCGGAAAAACTGTTTTTT
len: 17; abundance: .; d_gene: TRBD2; j_gene: TRBJ2-3; v_gene: TRBV5-1; CDR3aa: CASSLRLAGGDTDTQYF; CDR3nt: TGCGCCAGCAGCTTAAGACTAGCGGGGGGTGACACAGATACGCAGTATTTT
len: 13; abundance: .; d_gene: .; j_gene: TRBJ2-2; v_gene: TRBV3-1/TRBV3-2; CDR3aa: CASSLQAAGELFF; CDR3nt: TGTGCCAGCAGCCTCCAAGCGGCCGGGGAGCTGTTTTTT
len: 15; abundance: .; d_gene: TRBD1; j_gene: TRBJ1-3; v_gene: TRBV9; CDR3aa: CASSVGQGAEYTIYF; CDR3nt: TGTGCCAGCAGCGTTGGACAGGGGGCTGAGTACACCATATATTTT
len: 13; abundance: .; d_gene: TRBD1; j_gene: TRBJ2-5; v_gene: TRBV4-2; CDR3aa: CASSEQGGETQYF; CDR3nt: TGTGCCAGCAGCGAACAGGGGGGAGAGACCCAGTACTTC
len: 13; abundance: .; d_gene: .; j_gene: TRBJ2-5; v_gene: TRBV12-3/TRBV12-4; CDR3aa: CASSRGHRETQYF; CDR3nt: TGTGCCAGCAGCCGGGGACACCGTGAGACCCAGTACTTC
len: 12; abundance: few; d_gene: .; j_gene: TRBJ1-2; v_gene: TRBV7-9; CDR3aa: CASNPTDYGYTF; CDR3nt: TGTGCCAGCAACCCGACAGACTATGGCTACACCTTC
len: 15; abundance: .; d_gene: TRBD1; j_gene: TRBJ1-2; v_gene: TRBV3-1/TRBV3-2; CDR3aa: CASSQPGTGGMGYTF; CDR3nt: TGTGCCAGCAGCCAACCCGGGACAGGGGGCATGGGCTACACCTTC
len: 12; abundance: few; d_gene: TRBD1; j_gene: TRBJ2-1; v_gene: TRBV2; CDR3aa: CASKDRGDEQFF; CDR3nt: TGTGCCAGCAAAGACAGGGGGGATGAGCAGTTCTTC
len: 11; abundance: .; d_gene: .; j_gene: TRBJ1-6; v_gene: TRBV20-1; CDR3aa: CSALGTKTLHF; CDR3nt: TGCAGTGCACTAGGGACTAAAACCCTCCACTTT
len: 15; abundance: .; d_gene: .; j_gene: TRBJ1-1; v_gene: TRBV5-1; CDR3aa: CASSLRGQSNTEAFF; CDR3nt: TGCGCCAGCAGCTTGCGCGGACAGTCGAACACTGAAGCTTTCTTT
len: 12; abundance: few; d_gene: .; j_gene: TRBJ1-2; v_gene: TRBV12-3/TRBV12-4; CDR3aa: CASTGAYYGYTF; CDR3nt: TGTGCCAGCACTGGAGCGTACTATGGCTACACCTTC
len: 15; abundance: .; d_gene: .; j_gene: TRBJ1-1; v_gene: TRBV5-8; CDR3aa: CASSLAGRANTEAFF; CDR3nt: TGTGCCAGCAGCTTGGCCGGCAGGGCGAACACTGAAGCTTTCTTT
len: 15; abundance: .; d_gene: .; j_gene: TRBJ1-3; v_gene: TRBV4-3; CDR3aa: CASSQQFGGGNTIYF; CDR3nt: TGCGCCAGCAGCCAACAATTCGGCGGTGGAAACACCATATATTTT
len: 15; abundance: once; d_gene: TRBD1; j_gene: TRBJ2-2; v_gene: TRBV5-4; CDR3aa: CASSPRTGDTGELFF; CDR3nt: TGTGCCAGCAGCCCTCGGACAGGGGACACCGGGGAGCTGTTTTTT
len: 12; abundance: .; d_gene: .; j_gene: TRBJ2-2; v_gene: TRBV6-4; CDR3aa: CASSDLNGELFF; CDR3nt: TGTGCCAGCAGTGACTTAAACGGGGAGCTGTTTTTT
len: 15; abundance: .; d_gene: TRBD1; j_gene: TRBJ1-1; v_gene: TRBV5-4; CDR3aa: CASSFRDRAHTEAFF; CDR3nt: TGTGCCAGCAGCTTCCGGGACAGGGCTCACACTGAAGCTTTCTTT
len: 15; abundance: .; d_gene: .; j_gene: TRBJ1-1; v_gene: TRBV18; CDR3aa: CASSPRSSRETEAFF; CDR3nt: TGTGCCAGCTCACCGCGGAGCTCCCGGGAAACTGAAGCTTTCTTT